Below are 14 T cell receptor beta chains sequenced from a single sample in a study of graft-versus-host responses after intestinal transplantation. Clones were read by immunoSEQ multiplex PCR, and TCRdb kept only the in-frame ones, dropping some. Of about 97,000 clones listed, 92% were seen once; the top ten hold less than 0.08%. These receptors' antigens are unknown. This specimen consisted of unstimulated CD8+ T cells sorted from spleen or lymph node cells, obtained before transplant. These receptor sequences come from a human donor who was the organ donor for an intestinal transplant.

The chain uses TRBV16 and TRBJ1-2; unclear D gene. The V end lost 2 bases, the J end lost 6 bases, and 13 bases lay between the germline ends. The CDR3 spans 14 residues. Germline values: CDR1 KGHSY, CDR2 FQNENV. As DNA, the CDR3 is TGTGCCAGCAGCCAAGCGTCGAGCGGGGATGGCTACACCTTC. The encoded protein is CASSQASSGDGYTF.

This sequence joins TRBV5-6 and TRBJ2-4; 10 bases line up with TRBD1. The CDR3 has 16 residues. Losses at the gene ends were 3 bases for V and 7 bases for J; bases not matched to a gene: 10. Per the germline V gene, CDR1 is SGHDT and CDR2 is YYEEEE. For the CDR3, the DNA is TGTGCCAGCAGCTCCGCCGGGACAGGGGCGTGGAACATTCAGTACTTC. Residues: CASSSAGTGAWNIQYF.

The chain employs TRBV5-1 and TRBJ2-7; 8 bases agree with TRBD2. The CDR3 is 15 amino acids. V lost 5 bases to trimming and J lost 6 bases; unmatched junction nucleotides: 13. Per germline, CDR1 SGHRS and CDR2 YFSETQ. CDR3 region: CASSGIGTRSGEQYF. The CDR3 DNA sequence: TGCGCCAGCAGTGGAATCGGGACTAGGTCTGGCGAGCAGTACTTC.

The chain carries TRBV7-2 and TRBJ2-1; 10 nucleotides line up with TRBD2. The CDR3 has 15 residues. The germline gives CDR1 SGHTA, CDR2 FQGNSA. The ends lost 1 base at V and 5 bases at J; junction bases unmatched: 2. The CDR3 DNA sequence: TGTGCCAGCAGCTTAGGTCTAGCGGGAGACAATGAGCAGTTCTTC. Translated, it gives CASSLGLAGDNEQFF.

This sequence joins TRBV10-2 and TRBJ1-2; D gene unclear. CDR1 is WSHSY and CDR2 is SAAADI in the germline V gene. V was clipped by 3 bases and J by 8 bases, with 16 bases between them. CDR3 length equals 14 residues. As DNA, the CDR3 is TGCGCCAGCAGTGATATGGAGGGAGGTGTGGGCTACACCTTC. Amino acids: CASSDMEGGVGYTF.

J is TRBJ1-1 and V is TRBV25-1; D is undetermined. This CDR3 spans 15 amino acids. With 3 bases removed from V and 0 bases from J, the gap between germline ends came to 11 bases. CDR1 is MGHDK, CDR2 SYGVNS, per germline. In DNA form, the CDR3 reads TGTGCCAGCAGTGATCGTCGGGAGTTGAACACTGAAGCTTTCTTT. Translated: CASSDRRELNTEAFF.

The V call is TRBV25-1, the J call TRBJ1-1; TRBD1 might be the D (6 bases). This CDR3 region has 14 residues. CDR1 MGHDK and CDR2 SYGVNS come from the germline V gene. V shed 3 bases and J shed 3 bases, with 11 bases lying between them. In DNA, the CDR3 is TGTGCCAGCAGTGAGGGGGCAGGGGACACTGAAGCTTTCTTT. It specifies CASSEGAGDTEAFF.

The J gene is TRBJ2-7, the V gene TRBV21-1; the table assigns TRBD2, which was not confirmed against the DNA. TRBV21-1 is a listed pseudogene. The CDR3 sequence is 18 residues long. The CDR3 region has the DNA TGTGCCAGCAGCAAAGGGGACAGTGGGACTAGCGGAACCTACGAGCAGTACTTC. Translated, it gives CASSKGDSGTSGTYEQYF.

The chain uses TRBV6-5 and TRBJ1-5, with D unresolved. The CDR3 length is 15 residues. Germline V gene sequence: CDR1 MNHEY, CDR2 SVGAGI. Trimming took off 1 base at V and 2 bases at J, with 9 bases between the two ends. The CDR3 nucleotides read TGTGCCAGCAGTTACTTGGGCTACGGCAATCAGCCCCAGCATTTT. It codes for CASSYLGYGNQPQHF.

The CDR3 reads CASSRLMNTEAFF. The CDR3 DNA reads TGTGCCAGCAGCAGGTTGATGAACACTGAAGCTTTCTTT. V is TRBV2 and J is TRBJ1-1; D is unclear. V was shortened by 6 bases and J by 0 bases, with 8 bases between the two germline ends. In germline, CDR1 is SNHLY, CDR2 FYNNEI. This CDR3 is built from 13 residues. Full variable domain (remainder filled in from reference TRBV2 and TRBJ1-1): EPEVTQTPSHQVTQMGQEVILRCVPISNHLYFYWYRQILGQKVEFLVSFYNNEISEKSEIFDDQFSVERPDGSNFTLKIRSTKLEDSAMYFCASSRLMNTEAFFGQGTRLTVV.

The chain links TRBV28 to TRBJ2-1; D gene unclear. V was clipped by 5 bases and J by 4 bases, with 9 bases between them. CDR3 length equals 13 residues. Per the germline V gene, CDR1 is MDHEN and CDR2 is SYDVKM. This CDR3 reads CASSLREYNEQFF. Here the CDR3 DNA reads TGTGCCAGCAGTCTAAGAGAGTACAATGAGCAGTTCTTC. The complete variable domain, with remaining parts taken from reference TRBV28 and TRBJ2-1, reads DVKVTQSSRYLVKRTGEKVFLECVQDMDHENMFWYRQDPGLGLRLIYFSYDVKMKEKGDIPEGYSVSREKKERFSLILESASTNQTSMYLCASSLREYNEQFFGPGTRLTVL.

This clone was detected only once. The gene calls are TRBV6-1 and TRBJ2-7; TRBD2 might be the D (5 bases). CDR1 is MNHNS and CDR2 is SASEGT in the germline V gene. V was shortened by 4 bases and J by 4 bases, with 20 bases between the two germline ends. The CDR3 consists of 16 residues. The CDR3 coding sequence is TGTGCCAGCAGTGGGAAACTCGGTGGGGTAGCGTACGAGCAGTACTTC. Translating gives CASSGKLGGVAYEQYF.

This sequence joins TRBV28 and TRBJ1-1; no reliable D call. The CDR3 runs 14 residues. Germline CDR1 reads MDHEN; CDR2 reads SYDVKM. The V end was cut by 6 bases, the J end by 0 bases, with 11 bases between. CDR3 DNA: TGTGCCAGCAGGGATTATCAGGTGAACACTGAAGCTTTCTTT. It yields the protein CASRDYQVNTEAFF.

J is TRBJ1-2 and V is TRBV19; possibly TRBD1 for D (5 bases). The V gene's germline CDR1 is LNHDA and CDR2 SQIVND (reference sequence). Deletions cut 4 bases from V and 4 bases from J, with 10 bases between. The CDR3 is 13 amino acids. The CDR3 nucleotides are TGTGCCAGTAGTACCCGGGGGGGCTATGGCTACACCTTC. This translates into CASSTRGGYGYTF.